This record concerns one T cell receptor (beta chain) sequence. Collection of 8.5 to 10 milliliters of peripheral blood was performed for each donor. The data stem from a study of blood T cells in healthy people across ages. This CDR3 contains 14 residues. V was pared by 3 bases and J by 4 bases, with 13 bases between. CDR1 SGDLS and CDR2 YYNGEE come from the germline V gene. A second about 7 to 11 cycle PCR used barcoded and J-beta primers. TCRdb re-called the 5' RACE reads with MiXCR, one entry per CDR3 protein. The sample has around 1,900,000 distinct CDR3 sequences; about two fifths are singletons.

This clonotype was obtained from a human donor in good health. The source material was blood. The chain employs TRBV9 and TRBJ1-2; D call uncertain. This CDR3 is CASSGVGLAYGYTF. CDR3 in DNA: TGTGCCAGCAGCGGAGTAGGGCTCGCCTATGGCTACACCTTC.